The 15 T cell receptor beta chains presented below share a single source sample, sequenced in a study of shared clonotypes between healthy human individuals. Sequenced by immunoSEQ multiplex PCR; TCRdb stores in-frame clones only, minus some. Of about 710,000 clones listed, around 77% are singletons. The source material was memory CD4+ T cells sorted from blood. The subset here: CD45RA-negative fraction. These receptors all come from a woman aged 30 to 39 in good health.

This chain links TRBV4-2 with TRBJ2-3; tentative D call: TRBD2 (6 bases). The V end was cut by 0 bases, the J end by 2 bases, with 12 bases between. In germline, CDR1 is LGHNA, CDR2 YNFKEQ. This CDR3 has 16 amino acids. CDR3 loop: CASSQDGAGPTDTQYF. As DNA, the CDR3 is TGTGCCAGCAGCCAAGATGGGGCGGGACCCACAGATACGCAGTATTTT.

This clone was seen only a few times. V and J are TRBV19 and TRBJ2-2; D remains ambiguous. The CDR3 is 16 residues long. Germline V gives CDR1 LNHDA, CDR2 SQIVND (reference sequence). Trimming cost V 10 bases and J 0 bases, with 18 bases left between them. The CDR3 protein is CAISRSWPTNTGELFF. Written as DNA, the CDR3 is TGTGCCATTTCGAGATCCTGGCCCACGAACACCGGGGAGCTGTTTTTT. Complete variable domain (other parts from reference TRBV19 and TRBJ2-2): DGGITQSPKYLFRKEGQNVTLSCEQNLNHDAMYWYRQDPGQGLRLIYYSQIVNDFQKGDIAEGYSVSREKKESFPLTVTSAQKNPTAFYLCAISRSWPTNTGELFFGEGSRLTVL.

This clone was counted only a few times. This specimen includes other DNA sequences encoding the same CDR3. The chain joins TRBV11-2 to TRBJ1-1, with D unresolved. Germline V gene lookup returns CDR1 SGHAT and CDR2 FQNNGV. There are 13 residues in the CDR3. V shed 3 bases and J shed 5 bases, with 10 bases lying between them. In DNA, the CDR3 is TGTGCCAGCAGCTTTGGTGAGACAACTGAAGCTTTCTTT. Translating gives CASSFGETTEAFF. The complete variable domain, with remaining parts taken from reference TRBV11-2 and TRBJ1-1, reads EAGVAQSPRYKIIEKRQSVAFWCNPISGHATLYWYQQILGQGPKLLIQFQNNGVVDDSQLPKDRFSAERLKGVDSTLKIQPAKLEDSAVYLCASSFGETTEAFFGQGTRLTVV.

The J gene is TRBJ2-5, the V gene TRBV9, with 7 positions matching TRBD2. Germline V gene lookup returns CDR1 SGDLS and CDR2 YYNGEE. Trimming took 2 bases from V and 5 from J; bases not matched to a gene: 6. The CDR3 contains 14 residues. CDR3 protein: CASSVGGSLETQYF. As DNA, the CDR3 is TGTGCCAGCAGCGTGGGGGGGAGTTTGGAGACCCAGTACTTC.

In the case of this clone: In the same sample, other DNA sequences code for this CDR3. The rearrangement joins TRBV5-4 to TRBJ2-3; D gene ambiguous. CDR1 and CDR2 (germline): SGHNT, YYREEE (reference sequence). V was pared by 0 bases and J by 6 bases, with 2 bases between. This CDR3 is built from 11 residues. The CDR3 here is CASSLGDTQYF. The CDR3 DNA follows: TGTGCCAGCAGCTTGGGGGATACGCAGTATTTT.

This chain links TRBV18 with TRBJ2-2, with D perhaps matching TRBD1 (5 bases). The CDR3 has 15 amino acids. V dropped 6 bases and J dropped 1 base, with 12 bases sitting between them. CDR1 KGHSH and CDR2 LQKENI come from the germline V gene. CDR3 sequence reads: CASSARQKNTGELFF. The CDR3 nucleotides read TGTGCCAGCTCGGCTCGACAGAAGAACACCGGGGAGCTGTTTTTT.

In its sample, this clone was seen a few times. V usage is TRBV2 and J usage is TRBJ2-5; 9 bases line up with TRBD2. Germline V gene lookup returns CDR1 SNHLY and CDR2 FYNNEI. The CDR3 is 18 residues long. With 2 bases clipped from V and 2 bases from J, the junction kept 12 bases outside the gene matches. DNA of the CDR3: TGTGCCAGCAGTGAAAGTTTGGGTAGCGGGAGTGGGCAAGAGACCCAGTACTTC. This sequence encodes CASSESLGSGSGQETQYF.

This clone was counted a few times. This chain links TRBV15 with TRBJ1-2; a possible D gene is TRBD1 (6 bases). This CDR3 contains 14 residues. Trimming took 0 bases from V and 8 from J, leaving 13 bases between them. Per germline, CDR1 LNHNV and CDR2 YYDKDF (reference sequence). CDR3 DNA sequence: TGTGCCACCAGCAGAGATAAACAGGGAGAGGGCTACACCTTC. It yields the protein CATSRDKQGEGYTF.

The J gene is TRBJ2-1, the V gene TRBV7-2; D ambiguous. Germline V gives CDR1 SGHTA, CDR2 FQGNSA. Trimming removed 3 bases at V and 12 bases at J, with 15 bases between. This CDR3 has 13 amino acids. CDR3 loop: CASSFQRGNTQFF. DNA of the CDR3: TGTGCCAGCAGCTTCCAGCGTGGCAATACGCAGTTCTTC.

This chain uses TRBV9 with TRBJ2-2, with D unresolved. Trimming pared 0 bases from V and 6 bases from J, leaving 9 bases between. Looked up from germline, CDR1 is SGDLS and CDR2 is YYNGEE. This CDR3 is built from 14 residues. The chain's CDR3 is CASSVGVRAGELFF. For the CDR3, the DNA is TGTGCCAGCAGCGTAGGTGTTCGGGCCGGGGAGCTGTTTTTT.

This clone was seen a single time. V gene TRBV18 combines with J gene TRBJ1-1; D gene unclear. CDR1 KGHSH and CDR2 LQKENI come from the germline V gene. V was pared by 6 bases and J by 1 base, with 15 bases between. This CDR3 has 15 residues. DNA of the CDR3: TGTGCCAGCTCTCCCCAGCGAACCGGGAACACTGAAGCTTTCTTT. Translation gives CASSPQRTGNTEAFF. The full variable domain, its missing parts supplied by reference TRBV18 and TRBJ1-1, is NAGVMQNPRHLVRRRGQEARLRCSPMKGHSHVYWYRQLPEEGLKFMVYLQKENIIDESGMPKERFSAEFPKEGPSILRIQQVVRGDSAAYFCASSPQRTGNTEAFFGQGTRLTVV.

The V and J genes are TRBV6-5 and TRBJ2-2; 8 nucleotides line up with TRBD1. J lost 5 bases, V lost 2 bases, and 4 bases had no gene match. The CDR3 is 15 amino acids. Germline CDR1 is MNHEY and CDR2 is SVGAGI. The CDR3 sequence is CASSYNQGATGELFF. In nucleotides, the CDR3 is TGTGCCAGCAGTTACAACCAGGGGGCGACCGGGGAGCTGTTTTTT.

The rearrangement links TRBV2 to TRBJ2-4; tentatively, D is TRBD1 (6 bases). CDR1 SNHLY and CDR2 FYNNEI come from the germline V gene. V lost 4 bases to trimming and J lost 1 base, with 14 bases between them. This CDR3 comprises 16 residues. The CDR3 region is CASSVQGNSAKNIQYF. In nucleotides, the CDR3 is TGTGCCAGCAGTGTTCAGGGGAACTCTGCCAAAAACATTCAGTACTTC.

This rearrangement joins TRBV27 to TRBJ2-2; TRBD1 might be the D (5 bases). CDR3 length: 14 residues. V shed 2 bases and J shed 7 bases, with 11 bases lying between them. CDR1 MNHEY and CDR2 SMNVEV come from the germline V gene (reference sequence). The CDR3: CASSLAVDIGELFF. CDR3 in DNA: TGTGCCAGCAGTTTAGCCGTGGACATCGGGGAGCTGTTTTTT.

This chain connects TRBV27 to TRBJ1-1; 8 bases match TRBD1. The CDR3 length is 15 residues. Germline CDR1 reads MNHEY; CDR2 reads SMNVEV (reference sequence). V was clipped by 5 bases and J by 1 base; unmatched bases: 6. The CDR3 sequence: CASSTLQGANTEAFF. CDR3 nucleotide sequence: TGTGCCAGCAGTACCCTTCAGGGGGCGAACACTGAAGCTTTCTTT.